This T cell receptor (beta chain) originates from a study of OX40 agonist ivuxolimab in advanced cancers. The CDR3 spans 15 residues. The junction had 7 bases not matched to a gene; V was cut back by 8 bases and J by 3 bases. CDR1 is SNHLY, CDR2 FYNNEI, per germline. The protocol was immunoSEQ multiplex PCR, while the TCRdb copy is restricted to in-frame clones and leaves out a portion. The table includes tens of thousands of clones, 88% detected once. The chain is built from TRBV2 and TRBJ1-2; TRBD1 matches at 12 bases. The sequence was collected from an adult with an advanced solid tumor such as melanoma, head and neck, liver or kidney cancer. The source was CD4+ or CD8+ T cells sorted from blood, collected in a trial of the OX40 agonist ivuxolimab. CDR3 loop: CASSGQGASYYGYTF. The CDR3 region has the DNA TGTGCCAGCTCGGGACAGGGGGCGTCTTACTATGGCTACACCTTC.